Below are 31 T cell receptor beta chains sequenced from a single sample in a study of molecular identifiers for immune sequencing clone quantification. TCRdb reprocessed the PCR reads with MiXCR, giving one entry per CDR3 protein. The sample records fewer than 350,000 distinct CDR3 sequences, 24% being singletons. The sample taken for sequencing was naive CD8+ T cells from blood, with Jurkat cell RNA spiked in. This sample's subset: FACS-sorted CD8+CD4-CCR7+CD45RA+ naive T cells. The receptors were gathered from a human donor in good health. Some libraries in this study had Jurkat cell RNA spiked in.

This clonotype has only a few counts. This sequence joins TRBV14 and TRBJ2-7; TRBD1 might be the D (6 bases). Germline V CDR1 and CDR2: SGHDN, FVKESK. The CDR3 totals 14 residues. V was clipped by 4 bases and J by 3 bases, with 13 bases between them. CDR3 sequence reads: CASSPTLTGYEQYF. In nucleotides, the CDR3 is TGTGCCAGCAGCCCAACCTTGACAGGCTACGAGCAGTACTTC.

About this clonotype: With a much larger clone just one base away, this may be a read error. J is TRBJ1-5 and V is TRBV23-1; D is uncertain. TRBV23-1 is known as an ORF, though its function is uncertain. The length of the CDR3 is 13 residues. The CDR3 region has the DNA TGCGCCAGCTGTCACTCGCCGGACGAGCCCCAGCATTTT. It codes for CASCHSPDEPQHF.

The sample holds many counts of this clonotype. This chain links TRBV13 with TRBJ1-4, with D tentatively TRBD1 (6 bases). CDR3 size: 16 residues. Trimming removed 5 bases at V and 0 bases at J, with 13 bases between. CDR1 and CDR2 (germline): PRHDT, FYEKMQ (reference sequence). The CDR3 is CASSIRTAPTNEKLFF. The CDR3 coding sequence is TGTGCCAGCAGCATCCGGACAGCTCCAACTAATGAAAAACTGTTTTTT.

CDR3 in amino acids: CSARGGWGWNSYEQYF. The CDR3 bases are TGCAGTGCTAGAGGAGGATGGGGGTGGAACTCCTACGAGCAGTACTTC. The chain carries TRBV20-1 and TRBJ2-7, with D perhaps given as TRBD1 or TRBD2 (5 bases each). Trimming took 1 base from V and 0 from J, leaving 16 bases between them. CDR1 is DFQATT and CDR2 is SNEGSKA in the germline V gene (reference sequence). This CDR3 has 16 residues.

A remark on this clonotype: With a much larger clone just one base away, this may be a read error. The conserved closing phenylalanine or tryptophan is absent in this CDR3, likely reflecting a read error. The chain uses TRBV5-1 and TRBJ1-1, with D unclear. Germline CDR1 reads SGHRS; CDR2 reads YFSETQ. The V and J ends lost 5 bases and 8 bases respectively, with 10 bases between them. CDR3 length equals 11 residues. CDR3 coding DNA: TGCGCCAGCAGTTGGAACGGGGAAGCTTTCTCT. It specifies CASSWNGEAFS.

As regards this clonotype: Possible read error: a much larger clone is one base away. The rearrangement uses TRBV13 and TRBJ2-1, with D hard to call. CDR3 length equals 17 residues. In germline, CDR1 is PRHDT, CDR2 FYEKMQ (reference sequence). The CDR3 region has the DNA TGTGCCGGCAGCTTCTCGCAGGCAATCCTGAGGTACAATGAGCAGTTCTTC. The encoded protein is CAGSFSQAILRYNEQFF.

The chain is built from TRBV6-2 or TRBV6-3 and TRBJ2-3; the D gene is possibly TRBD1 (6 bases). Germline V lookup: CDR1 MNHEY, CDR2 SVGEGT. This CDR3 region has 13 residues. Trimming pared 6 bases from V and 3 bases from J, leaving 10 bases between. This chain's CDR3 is CASRNRVTDTQYF. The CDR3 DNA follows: TGTGCCAGCAGAAACAGGGTGACAGATACGCAGTATTTT.

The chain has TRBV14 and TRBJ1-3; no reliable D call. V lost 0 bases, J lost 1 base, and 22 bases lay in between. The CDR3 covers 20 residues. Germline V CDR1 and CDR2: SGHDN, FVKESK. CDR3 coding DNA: TGTGCCAGCAGCCAAGATCTGACTCCGAGGCTTTCGGGTTCTGGAAACACCATATATTTT. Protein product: CASSQDLTPRLSGSGNTIYF.

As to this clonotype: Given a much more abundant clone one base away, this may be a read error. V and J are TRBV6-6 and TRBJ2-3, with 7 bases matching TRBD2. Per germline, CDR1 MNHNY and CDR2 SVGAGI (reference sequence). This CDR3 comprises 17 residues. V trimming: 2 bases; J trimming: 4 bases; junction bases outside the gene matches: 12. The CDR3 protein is CASSYPFLAEDADTQYF. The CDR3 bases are TGTGCCAGCAGTTACCCCTTTCTAGCGGAGGATGCAGATACGCAGTATTTT.

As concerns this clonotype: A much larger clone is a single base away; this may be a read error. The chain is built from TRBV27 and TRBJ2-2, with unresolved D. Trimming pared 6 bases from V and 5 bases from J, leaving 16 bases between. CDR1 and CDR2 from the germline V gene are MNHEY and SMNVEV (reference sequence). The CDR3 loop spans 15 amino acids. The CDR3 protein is CASSALMVHTGELFF. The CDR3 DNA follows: TGTGCCAGCAGCGCATTGATGGTCCATACCGGGGAGCTGTTTTTT.

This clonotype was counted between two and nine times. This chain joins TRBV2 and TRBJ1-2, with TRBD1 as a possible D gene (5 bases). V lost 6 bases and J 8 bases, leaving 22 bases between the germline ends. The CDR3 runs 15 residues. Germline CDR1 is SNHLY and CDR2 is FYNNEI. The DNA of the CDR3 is TGTGCCAGCAGCCACCAGGTACAGGAGTACGTAGGCTACACCTTC. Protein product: CASSHQVQEYVGYTF.

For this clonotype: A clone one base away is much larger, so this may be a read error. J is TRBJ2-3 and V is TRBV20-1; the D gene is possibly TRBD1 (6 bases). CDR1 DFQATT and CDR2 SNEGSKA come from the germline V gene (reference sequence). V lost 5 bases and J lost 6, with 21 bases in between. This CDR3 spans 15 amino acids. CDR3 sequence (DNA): TGCAGTGCTTCCAACTACAGGGAAACAAAGGATACGCAGTATTTT. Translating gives CSASNYRETKDTQYF.

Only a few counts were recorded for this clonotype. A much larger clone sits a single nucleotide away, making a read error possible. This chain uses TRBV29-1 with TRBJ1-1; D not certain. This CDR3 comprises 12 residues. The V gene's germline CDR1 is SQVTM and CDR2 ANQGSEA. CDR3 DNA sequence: TGCACCGTCCGCGGCCCTGCTCCCGAAGCTTTCTTT. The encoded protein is CTVRGPAPEAFF.

The CDR3 nucleotides are TGTGCCAGCAGCTTCATGGTGGGTAGCGGTAATGAGCAGTTCTTC. Its translation is CASSFMVGSGNEQFF. The chain couples TRBV11-2 to TRBJ2-1, with D possibly being TRBD2 (6 bases). Per the germline V gene, CDR1 is SGHAT and CDR2 is FQNNGV. V lost 3 bases, J lost 7 bases, and 16 bases lay in between. The CDR3 extends over 15 amino acids.

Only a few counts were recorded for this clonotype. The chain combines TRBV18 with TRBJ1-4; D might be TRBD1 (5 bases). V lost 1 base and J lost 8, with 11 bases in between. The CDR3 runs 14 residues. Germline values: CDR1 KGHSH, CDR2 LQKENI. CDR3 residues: CASSPQGVDEKLFF. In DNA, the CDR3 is TGTGCCAGCTCACCACAAGGGGTGGACGAAAAACTGTTTTTT.

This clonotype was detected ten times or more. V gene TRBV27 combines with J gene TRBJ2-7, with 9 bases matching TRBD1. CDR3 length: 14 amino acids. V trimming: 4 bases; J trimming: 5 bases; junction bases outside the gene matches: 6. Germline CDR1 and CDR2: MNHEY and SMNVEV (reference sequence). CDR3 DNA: TGTGCCAGCAGTTCATCGACAGGGGGGCACGAGCAGTACTTC. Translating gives CASSSSTGGHEQYF.

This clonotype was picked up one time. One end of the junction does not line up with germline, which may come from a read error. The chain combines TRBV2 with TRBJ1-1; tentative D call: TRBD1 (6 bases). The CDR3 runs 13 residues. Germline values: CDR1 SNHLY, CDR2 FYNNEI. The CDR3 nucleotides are TGTGCCGGCAGGGAGACAGGAAAGGCTGAAGCTTTCTTT. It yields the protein CAGRETGKAEAFF.

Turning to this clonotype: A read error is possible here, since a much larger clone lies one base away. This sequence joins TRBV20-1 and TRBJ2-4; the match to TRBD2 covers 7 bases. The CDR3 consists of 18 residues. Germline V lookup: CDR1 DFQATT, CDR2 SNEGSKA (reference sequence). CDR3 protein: CSARVHSGESLAKSIQYF. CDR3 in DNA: TGCAGTGCTAGAGTCCACAGCGGGGAAAGCCTAGCCAAAAGCATTCAGTACTTC.

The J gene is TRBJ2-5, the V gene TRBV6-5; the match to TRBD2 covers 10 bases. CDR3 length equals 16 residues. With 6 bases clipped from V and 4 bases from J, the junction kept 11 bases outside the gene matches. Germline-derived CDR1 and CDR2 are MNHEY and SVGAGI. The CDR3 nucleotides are TGTGCCAGCAGCAAGTCGGAAGCGGGGGGGGGAGAGACCCAGTACTTC. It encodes CASSKSEAGGGETQYF.

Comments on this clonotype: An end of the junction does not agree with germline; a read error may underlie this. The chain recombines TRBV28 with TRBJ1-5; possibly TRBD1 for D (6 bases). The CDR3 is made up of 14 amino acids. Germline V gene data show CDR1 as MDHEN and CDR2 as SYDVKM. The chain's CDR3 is CASSVDSPNQSQHF. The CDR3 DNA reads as TGTGCCAGCAGCGTGGACAGCCCCAATCAGTCCCAGCATTTT.

In nucleotides, the CDR3 is TGCAGCGTTATAATCCGGGACAGTACCTATGGCTACACCTTC. As protein: CSVIIRDSTYGYTF. The gene calls are TRBV29-1 and TRBJ1-2, with 7 bases aligning to TRBD1. V gave up 5 bases and J gave up 4 bases; unmatched junction bases: 10. The CDR3 is 14 amino acids. CDR1 is SQVTM and CDR2 is ANQGSEA in the germline V gene.

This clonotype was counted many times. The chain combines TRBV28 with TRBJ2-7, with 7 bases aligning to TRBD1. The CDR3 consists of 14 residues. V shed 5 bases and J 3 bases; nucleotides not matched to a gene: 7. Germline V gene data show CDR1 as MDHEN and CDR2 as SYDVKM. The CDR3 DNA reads TGTGCCAGCAGTGAACGGACAGGCCACTACGAGCAGTACTTC. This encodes CASSERTGHYEQYF.

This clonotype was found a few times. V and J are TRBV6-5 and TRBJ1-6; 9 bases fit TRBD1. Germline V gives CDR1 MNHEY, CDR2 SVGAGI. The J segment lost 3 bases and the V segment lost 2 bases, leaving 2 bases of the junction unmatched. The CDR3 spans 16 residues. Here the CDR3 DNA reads TGTGCCAGCAGTTACGCGACAGGGGGCTATAATTCACCCCTCCACTTT. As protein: CASSYATGGYNSPLHF.

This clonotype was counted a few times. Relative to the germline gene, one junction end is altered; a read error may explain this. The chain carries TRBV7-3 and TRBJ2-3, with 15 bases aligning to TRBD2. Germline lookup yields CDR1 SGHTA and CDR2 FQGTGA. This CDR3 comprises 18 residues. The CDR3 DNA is TGTGCCAGCAGCTTAACCCCGGGACTAGCGGGAGGAGCAGACACGCAGTATTTT. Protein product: CASSLTPGLAGGADTQYF.

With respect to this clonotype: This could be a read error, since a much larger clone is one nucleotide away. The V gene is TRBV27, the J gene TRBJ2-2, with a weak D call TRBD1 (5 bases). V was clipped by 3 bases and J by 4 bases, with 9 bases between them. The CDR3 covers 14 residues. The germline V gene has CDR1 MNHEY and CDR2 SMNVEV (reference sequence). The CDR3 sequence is CASSFSDSTGELFF. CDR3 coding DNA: TGTGCCAGCAGTTTTAGTGACAGCACCGGGGAGCTGTTTTTT.

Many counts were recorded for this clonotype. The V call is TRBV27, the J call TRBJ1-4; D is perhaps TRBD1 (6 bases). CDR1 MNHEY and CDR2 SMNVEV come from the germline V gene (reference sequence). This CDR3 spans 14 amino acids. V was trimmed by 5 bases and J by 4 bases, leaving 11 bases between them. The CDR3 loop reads CASSLTGFNEKLFF. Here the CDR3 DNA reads TGTGCCAGCAGTCTAACAGGGTTTAATGAAAAACTGTTTTTT.

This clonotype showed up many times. CDR3 sequence reads: CASSFRGLGQPQHF. CDR3 coding DNA: TGTGCCAGCAGTTTCAGGGGGCTAGGCCAGCCCCAGCATTTT. The V gene is TRBV28, the J gene TRBJ1-5; 8 bases are shared with TRBD1. This CDR3 is 14 amino acids long. CDR1 MDHEN and CDR2 SYDVKM come from the germline V gene. V was pared by 3 bases and J by 7 bases, with 5 bases of the junction left unmatched.

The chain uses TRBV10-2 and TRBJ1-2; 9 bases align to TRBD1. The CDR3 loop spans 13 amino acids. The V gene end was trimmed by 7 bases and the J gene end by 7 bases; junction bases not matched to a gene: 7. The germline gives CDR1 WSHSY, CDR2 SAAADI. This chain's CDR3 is CASKGQGTAGYTF. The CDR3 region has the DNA TGCGCCAGCAAGGGACAGGGAACGGCTGGCTACACCTTC.

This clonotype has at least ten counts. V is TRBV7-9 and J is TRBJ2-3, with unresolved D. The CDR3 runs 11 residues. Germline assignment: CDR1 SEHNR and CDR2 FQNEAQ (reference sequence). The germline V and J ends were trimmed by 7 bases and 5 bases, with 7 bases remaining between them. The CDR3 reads CASIDGDTQYF. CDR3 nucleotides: TGTGCCAGCATCGATGGAGATACGCAGTATTTT.

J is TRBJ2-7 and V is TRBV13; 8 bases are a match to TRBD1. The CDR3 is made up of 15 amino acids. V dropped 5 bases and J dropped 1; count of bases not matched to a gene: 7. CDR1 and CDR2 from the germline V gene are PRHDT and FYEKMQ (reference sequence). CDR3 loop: CASSRAQGASYEQYF. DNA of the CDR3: TGTGCCAGCAGCCGGGCGCAGGGGGCGTCCTACGAGCAGTACTTC.

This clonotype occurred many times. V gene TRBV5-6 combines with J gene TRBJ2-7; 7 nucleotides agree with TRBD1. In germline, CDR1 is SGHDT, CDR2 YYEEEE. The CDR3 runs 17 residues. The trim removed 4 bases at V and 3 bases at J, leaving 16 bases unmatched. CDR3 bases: TGTGCCAGCAGCACGTCCGGGACAGCGCACTACCACTACGAGCAGTACTTC. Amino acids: CASSTSGTAHYHYEQYF.